One sample yielded the 19 T cell receptor beta chains listed below, sequenced in a study of monozygotic twins with inflammatory bowel disease. TCRdb processed the 5' RACE reads again and assigns one entry to each CDR3 protein, with no DNA. The sample has approximately 400,000 distinct CDR3 sequences. Sample: blood. These receptors originate from a human donor with ulcerative colitis or Crohn's disease, or a healthy co-twin of an affected twin (not recorded which).

CDR3 in amino acids: CASSRIEDSDEQFF. This chain uses TRBV18 with TRBJ2-1; TCRdb indicates TRBD2, and absent DNA this call remains unverified. This CDR3 has 14 amino acids. Germline V gene lookup returns CDR1 KGHSH and CDR2 LQKENI.

The chain's CDR3 is CATSREGNYNSPLHF. This chain joins TRBV15 and TRBJ1-6. The CDR3 covers 15 residues. Germline V gene sequence: CDR1 LNHNV, CDR2 YYDKDF (reference sequence).

The rearrangement uses TRBV9 and TRBJ2-7. Germline V gene sequence: CDR1 SGDLS, CDR2 YYNGEE. The length of the CDR3 is 16 residues. The CDR3 here is CASSVGPAISSYEQYF.

The CDR3 loop reads CSVEGWAHSTDTQYF. The V gene is TRBV29-1, the J gene TRBJ2-3; TCRdb's assignment of TRBD2 cannot be checked, as there is no DNA. Germline-derived CDR1 and CDR2 are SQVTM and ANQGSEA. The CDR3 extends over 15 amino acids.

The J gene is TRBJ2-3, the V gene TRBV11-2. The CDR3 is 14 residues long. Looked up from germline, CDR1 is SGHAT and CDR2 is FQNNGV. The CDR3 is CASLDLRRADTQYF.

This chain links TRBV24-1 with TRBJ2-1; TCRdb lists TRBD1, though no DNA is available to test this call. The germline V gene has CDR1 KGHDR and CDR2 SFDVKD. There are 13 residues in the CDR3. The CDR3 spells CATSEGRWNEQFF.

V usage is TRBV10-3 and J usage is TRBJ2-6; TCRdb lists TRBD1, though no DNA is available to test this call. Germline-derived CDR1 and CDR2 are ENHRY and SYGVKD. This CDR3 region has 16 residues. CDR3 sequence reads: CAISAAGGAGANVLTF.

The V and J genes are TRBV19 and TRBJ2-1. From germline, CDR1 is LNHDA and CDR2 SQIVND (reference sequence). The CDR3 is 13 amino acids. The CDR3 protein is CASLAGPYNEQFF.

The chain carries TRBV9 and TRBJ2-2; TCRdb selects TRBD2, and the lack of DNA leaves this call unchecked. CDR1 is SGDLS and CDR2 is YYNGEE in the germline V gene. The CDR3 is 17 amino acids. The CDR3: CASSARTSGGAAGELFF.

The gene calls are TRBV9 and TRBJ2-2. This CDR3 has 16 amino acids. The V gene's germline CDR1 is SGDLS and CDR2 YYNGEE. CDR3 residues: CASSVRLAGGTGELFF.

V gene TRBV27 combines with J gene TRBJ1-1; TCRdb picks TRBD1, but there is no DNA to check that call. This CDR3 is 15 amino acids long. Germline CDR1 and CDR2: MNHEY and SMNVEV (reference sequence). The CDR3 region is CASSSWTGGDTEAFF.

The V gene is TRBV10-3, the J gene TRBJ2-7; TCRdb selects TRBD1, and the lack of DNA leaves this call unchecked. This CDR3 comprises 15 residues. Germline loops: CDR1 ENHRY, CDR2 SYGVKD. Here the CDR3 reads CAISPLISGTYEQYF.

This chain joins TRBV12-3 or TRBV12-4 and TRBJ2-7. The CDR3 extends over 11 amino acids. The CDR3 here is CASRRTGEQYF.

This chain links TRBV9 with TRBJ2-1; TCRdb outputs TRBD2, but without DNA this stays unchecked. The CDR3 sequence is 15 residues long. Germline-derived CDR1 and CDR2 are SGDLS and YYNGEE. This CDR3 reads CASSTRLAAHNEQFF. Full variable domain (outside the CDR3, taken from reference TRBV9 and TRBJ2-1): DSGVTQTPKHLITATGQRVTLRCSPRSGDLSVYWYQQSLDQGLQFLIQYYNGEERAKGNILERFSAQQFPDLHSELNLSSLELGDSALYFCASSTRLAAHNEQFFGPGTRLTVL.

The V and J genes are TRBV29-1 and TRBJ2-3. Germline V gives CDR1 SQVTM, CDR2 ANQGSEA. The CDR3 sequence is 12 residues long. The CDR3 loop reads CSADRLGDTQYF.

The chain links TRBV15 to TRBJ1-5. This CDR3 has 15 residues. In germline, CDR1 is LNHNV, CDR2 YYDKDF (reference sequence). This chain's CDR3 is CATSRDRRSNQPQHF.

The chain joins TRBV29-1 to TRBJ2-7. There are 12 residues in the CDR3. Germline V gene data show CDR1 as SQVTM and CDR2 as ANQGSEA. This CDR3 is CSVEGSAYEQYF.

J is TRBJ2-1 and V is TRBV27; as DNA is missing, the TRBD2 call by TCRdb cannot be tested. Per germline, CDR1 MNHEY and CDR2 SMNVEV (reference sequence). The CDR3 length is 15 residues. CDR3 region: CASSLLGLAGNEQFF.

The chain recombines TRBV7-2 with TRBJ2-3; with no DNA, the TCRdb D assignment of TRBD1 cannot be verified. Germline CDR1 is SGHTA and CDR2 is FQGNSA. The CDR3 spans 18 residues. CDR3 amino acids: CASSPWTGPFLRPDTQYF.